Sequencing of this TCR beta chain was carried out in a study of OX40 agonist ivuxolimab in advanced cancers. Study in general: People who had prior anti-PD-1, anti-PD-L1 or anti-CTLA-4 therapy could take part, and approximately 43% had some. Three patients got partial responses; one had hepatocellular carcinoma and two had cutaneous melanoma.

Peripheral blood came from all dose cohorts at three timepoints. Germline V gives CDR1 MGHRA, CDR2 YSYEKL. The CDR3 runs to 13 residues. Trimming stripped 5 bases from V and 0 bases from J, with 5 bases between. Profiling relied on immunoSEQ multiplex PCR, and the TCRdb table lists in-frame clones only, not all of them. The table has 35,000 to 50,000 clones, approximately 85% seen once. Here the sequenced sample was CD4+ or CD8+ T cells sorted from blood, taken in a trial of the OX40 agonist ivuxolimab. The chain couples TRBV4-1 to TRBJ2-1; D gene uncertain. The clonotype comes from an adult with an advanced solid tumor such as melanoma, head and neck, liver or kidney cancer. The CDR3 region has the DNA TGCGCCAGCAGCTACAGCTCCTACAATGAGCAGTTCTTC. Encoded protein: CASSYSSYNEQFF.